A selection of T cell receptor beta chains follows, all from one sample in a study of shared clonotypes between healthy human individuals. Some clones are missing from TCRdb's copy, which holds only in-frame ones; the method was immunoSEQ multiplex PCR. This sample carries more than 2 million clones, just under 95% of them seen once, and the ten largest clones take roughly 1.7%. The sample was naive CD8+ T cells from PBMCs. Receptors originate from a man aged 18 to 29 in good health. Some clones in this sample may be carry-over from other donors' samples. CDR3s include the opening cysteine and the closing phenylalanine or tryptophan. A D gene is named only where the DNA matches it firmly. Size values are once, few and many counts, or a class for expanded clones, and some rows have none.

TRBJ2-1 | . | . | TRBV9 | TGTGCCAGCAGCGGAGCGGGTGGGGGCTCCTACAATGAGCAGTTCTTC | CASSGAGGGSYNEQFF
TRBJ2-7 | . | TRBD2 | TRBV19 | TGTGCCAGTAGTATAGGTCTAGCGGGAGACGAGCAGTACTTC | CASSIGLAGDEQYF
TRBJ2-5 | . | . | TRBV6-1 | TGTGCCAGCAGTGAGGGGCTACAGGGTTTTGGGACCCAGTACTTC | CASSEGLQGFGTQYF
TRBJ1-5 | . | . | TRBV7-6 | TGTGCCAGCAGCTTAGTAGGGTGGGGACAGCCCCAGCATTTT | CASSLVGWGQPQHF
TRBJ1-2 | . | . | TRBV2 | TGTGCCAGTAATTTCCTCCGGGGACGTCAATCGGAAGGCTATGGCTACACCTTC | CASNFLRGRQSEGYGYTF
TRBJ1-2 | . | TRBD1 | TRBV4-1 | TGCGCCAGCAGCCAAGGGGTTTGGACAGGGGCAGGTGGCTACACCTTC | CASSQGVWTGAGGYTF
TRBJ2-3 | once | . | TRBV19 | TGTGCCAGTAGCGAGAGCACAGATACGCAGTATTTT | CASSESTDTQYF
TRBJ2-3 | . | . | TRBV11-2 | TGTGCCAGCAGCCTGGGTCCCTACAGGCACCCTAGCACAGATACGCAGTATTTT | CASSLGPYRHPSTDTQYF
TRBJ1-2 | . | . | TRBV5-1 | TGCGCCAGCAGCTTGGCCTCGGGGTACGGCTACACCTTC | CASSLASGYGYTF
TRBJ2-3 | . | . | TRBV7-6 | TGTGCCAGCAGCTGGGGTGGACAGCGCACAGATACGCAGTATTTT | CASSWGGQRTDTQYF
TRBJ2-3 | . | . | TRBV9 | TGTGCCAGCAGCGTAGATGGGGAGGCGGAGACAGATACGCAGTATTTT | CASSVDGEAETDTQYF
TRBJ2-2 | . | TRBD2 | TRBV7-2 | TGTGCCAGCAGCTTAGCGGGTCCACAATTGCTAGCGGGAGTTCACGGGGAGCTGTTTTTT | CASSLAGPQLLAGVHGELFF
TRBJ2-5 | . | TRBD2 | TRBV27 | TGTGCCACCCTCACGGGAGGGGGGGCAGGTCGGCAAGAGACCCAGTACTTC | CATLTGGGAGRQETQYF
TRBJ2-1 | . | TRBD2 | TRBV5-1 | TGCGCCAGCAGCCCCGGGACTAGCTACTTCCATGAGCAGTTCTTC | CASSPGTSYFHEQFF
TRBJ2-7 | once | . | TRBV5-6 | TGTGCCAGCAGCTTCTTTTCAAGGGGCTACGAGCAGTACTTC | CASSFFSRGYEQYF
TRBJ2-5 | . | . | TRBV9 | TGTGCCAGCAGCGGACGGGACCTGGGGGAGACCCAGTACTTC | CASSGRDLGETQYF
TRBJ2-4 | . | TRBD2 | TRBV7-9 | TGTGCCAGCAGCTTAGGTCCTAGCGGGAGGGGCCTAGCCAAAAACATTCAGTACTTC | CASSLGPSGRGLAKNIQYF
TRBJ2-7 | . | TRBD1 | TRBV19 | TGTGCCAGTAGTGTAGGATCGGGACAGTCCTACGAGCAGTACTTC | CASSVGSGQSYEQYF
TRBJ2-3 | . | TRBD2 | TRBV9 | TGTGCCAGCAGCGTAGGCTCGGGAGGGCCCTCAGATACGCAGTATTTT | CASSVGSGGPSDTQYF
TRBJ2-5 | . | TRBD1 | TRBV9 | TGTGCCAGCAGCGCGACAGGGTTGGAGACCCAGTACTTC | CASSATGLETQYF
TRBJ2-7 | . | . | TRBV5-4 | TGTGCCAGCAGCTTGGACAGGTTTTCCTACGAGCAGTACTTC | CASSLDRFSYEQYF
TRBJ2-2 | . | TRBD2 | TRBV5-4 | TGTGCCAGCAGCTGGGGGACTAGCGCCACCGGGGAGCTGTTTTTT | CASSWGTSATGELFF
TRBJ2-7 | . | TRBD2 | TRBV9 | TGTGCCAGCAGCGTAGCAGTGGGACTAGCGGGGTCCGAGCAGTACTTC | CASSVAVGLAGSEQYF
TRBJ1-1 | . | TRBD1 | TRBV15 | TGTGCCACCAGCTCTAGGACAGGTAATTCTGAAGCTTTCTTT | CATSSRTGNSEAFF
TRBJ2-7 | . | TRBD2 | TRBV2 | TGTGCCAGCAGCCACTCTCTAGCGGTTGGCTCCTACGAGCAGTACTTC | CASSHSLAVGSYEQYF
TRBJ2-1 | . | . | TRBV19 | TGTGCCAGTAGTATGTTCGTAAACAATGAGCAGTTCTTC | CASSMFVNNEQFF
TRBJ2-7 | . | . | TRBV15 | TGTGCCACCAGCAGTCGTACAGGGAGATCCTACGAGCAGTACTTC | CATSSRTGRSYEQYF
TRBJ2-3 | . | . | TRBV28 | TGTGCCAGCAGTTTTAGCGCAGCAATCAGCACAGATACGCAGTATTTT | CASSFSAAISTDTQYF
TRBJ2-7 | . | . | TRBV27 | TGTGCCAGCAGCCCGAGTACAGCCTACGAGCAGTACTTC | CASSPSTAYEQYF
TRBJ2-2 | . | . | TRBV10-3 | TGTGCCATCAGAGGGCGGGAAAGCACCGGGGAGCTGTTTTTT | CAIRGRESTGELFF
TRBJ2-1 | . | . | TRBV4-1 | TGCGCCAGCAGCCGCGCAAATGAGCAGTTCTTC | CASSRANEQFF
TRBJ1-4 | . | . | TRBV28 | TGTGCCAGCAGCCGTACAGGGCCAACTAATGAAAAACTGTTTTTT | CASSRTGPTNEKLFF
TRBJ1-1 | . | . | TRBV27 | TGTGCCAGCAGTTTATCGTTTCAGGCCGGGGCTTTCTTT | CASSLSFQAGAFF
TRBJ2-1 | once | . | TRBV5-6 | TGTGCCAGCAGCCCTATTCCCAGCGGGTCGTACAATGAGCAGTTCTTC | CASSPIPSGSYNEQFF
TRBJ2-1 | . | . | TRBV9 | TGTGCCAGCAGCGGGGGTGGTGATGAGCAGTTCTTC | CASSGGGDEQFF
TRBJ1-5 | . | TRBD1 | TRBV2 | TGTGCCAGCACCTGGACAGGGAGGCACAATCAGCCCCAGCATTTT | CASTWTGRHNQPQHF
TRBJ2-7 | . | . | TRBV5-6 | TGTGCCAGCAGCCCCCCCGGGCCTTACTACGAGCAGTACTTC | CASSPPGPYYEQYF
TRBJ2-4 | . | . | TRBV14 | TGTGCCAGCAGCCAAGAACCGGCTGTAGCCAAAAACATTCAGTACTTC | CASSQEPAVAKNIQYF
TRBJ1-2 | . | TRBD1 | TRBV4-1 | TGCGCCAGCAGCCATACAGGGGAGAAAGGGGGCTACACCTTC | CASSHTGEKGGYTF
TRBJ2-5 | . | . | TRBV7-2 | TGTGCCAGCAGCTTAGAATTAGTCGGAGGCAGAACCTGGGAGACCCAGTACTTC | CASSLELVGGRTWETQYF
TRBJ2-2 | . | . | TRBV7-9 | TGTGCCAGCAGCTTGGTTCCGAACACCGGGGAGCTGTTTTTT | CASSLVPNTGELFF
TRBJ2-4 | . | . | TRBV29-1 | TGCAGCATTACGGGAGATTCCAAAAACATTCAGTACTTC | CSITGDSKNIQYF
TRBJ2-1 | . | . | TRBV27 | TGTGCCAGCAGTTTTTCAGCCGGCGAGTCCTACAATGAGCAGTTCTTC | CASSFSAGESYNEQFF
TRBJ2-7 | . | TRBD2 | TRBV7-8 | TGTGCCAGCAGCTCGGGGGGGCAAAGCTCCTACGAGCAGTACTTC | CASSSGGQSSYEQYF
TRBJ2-5 | . | TRBD2 | TRBV7-6 | TGTGCCAGCAGCTTGGGCCGGACTAGCGGGAGGGGCCCCGGGGAGACCCAGTACTTC | CASSLGRTSGRGPGETQYF
TRBJ2-5 | . | . | TRBV29-1 | TGCAGCGTTGATCCTATTACGGACAATCAAGAGACCCAGTACTTC | CSVDPITDNQETQYF
TRBJ1-3 | . | . | TRBV7-8 | TGTGCCAGCAGCTTAGGGGTTATTGGAAACACCATATATTTT | CASSLGVIGNTIYF
TRBJ2-7 | . | . | TRBV7-9 | TGTGCCAGCAGCTTAGGTGGGGAGAACTACGAGCAGTACTTC | CASSLGGENYEQYF
TRBJ1-1 | . | . | TRBV28 | TGTGCCAGCAGTTCCCCCCGGACAGTGAATGAAGCTTTCTTT | CASSSPRTVNEAFF
TRBJ2-1 | . | . | TRBV6-6 | TGTGCCAGCAGCTCCAAAAATGAGCAGTTCTTC | CASSSKNEQFF
TRBJ2-3 | . | . | TRBV4-3 | TGCGCCAGCAGCCAATATCAGGACGTTGGCACAGATACGCAGTATTTT | CASSQYQDVGTDTQYF
TRBJ1-3 | . | . | TRBV6-5 | TGTGCCAGCAGTAAGTCCCCCAACGGAAACACCATATATTTT | CASSKSPNGNTIYF
TRBJ2-5 | . | TRBD2 | TRBV4-1 | TGCGCCAGCAGCCAGGTCGTGAAGACTAGCGGGGGCGCCATCCAGTACTTC | CASSQVVKTSGGAIQYF